This TCR beta chain was sequenced during a study of response to subunit inactivated influenza vaccine. This clonotype was recorded a few times. TCRdb passed the RT-PCR reads through MiXCR, listing each CDR3 protein once. Of about 830,000 distinct CDR3 sequences detected, under 20% appear once; the ten largest clones hold 11%. The TCR comes from a man aged 50 to 59 who received an inactivated influenza vaccine. This material consisted of PBMCs from blood, taken 5 days after vaccination.

The CDR3 reads CASSQVPASTDTQYF. DNA for the CDR3: TGTGCCAGCAGCCAAGTCCCGGCTAGCACAGATACGCAGTATTTT. This chain connects TRBV4-2 to TRBJ2-3; D remains ambiguous. Trimming removed 1 base at V and 0 bases at J, with 8 bases between. Germline assignment: CDR1 LGHNA and CDR2 YNFKEQ. The CDR3 has 15 amino acids.